Described below is a single T cell receptor beta chain sequence and its context. Its antigen is not known. Clones were read by immunoSEQ multiplex PCR, and TCRdb kept only the in-frame ones, dropping some. The sample records tens of thousands of clones, more than 85% being singletons. V lost 0 bases and J lost 10; bases outside the gene matches: 11. The CDR3 extends over 16 amino acids. Germline V gene data show CDR1 as WNHNN and CDR2 as SYGVQD (reference sequence). The data were taken from a study of OX40 agonist ivuxolimab in advanced cancers. Study in general: Melanoma, hepatocellular carcinoma, head and neck or renal cell cancer occurred in dose-escalation patients. Cohort: roughly 80% men, mean age around 61, aged about 20 to 90. Findings and caveats of the study: There were also nonresponders showing low normalized T-cell clonal expansion.

This chain links TRBV10-1 with TRBJ2-1; TRBD2 agrees at 8 bases. The sequence came from an adult with an advanced solid tumor such as melanoma, head and neck, liver or kidney cancer. Sequencing used CD4+ or CD8+ T cells sorted from blood, obtained in a trial of the OX40 agonist ivuxolimab. CDR3 nucleotides: TGCGCCAGCAGTGAGTCACTAGCGGCCAATTACAGGGAGCAGTTCTTC. Protein product: CASSESLAANYREQFF.